This T cell receptor (beta chain) was recovered during a study of blood T cell repertoires in COVID-19. Study-level information: Researchers got acute and convalescent COVID-19 samples from the United States, Italy and Spain. PBMCs, B-cell-depleted T cells, or T cells were the source of the cDNA or gDNA that made up the material.

As originally analysed: The assay estimated nucleated cells by amplifying reference gene primers. Assay: immunoSEQ multiplex PCR; the TCRdb copy retains only in-frame clones and omits some. The DNA was the basis for D and trimming; V, J and clone size are from that table. The sample lists approximately 58,000 clones, more than 80% occurring once. Germline V gene data show CDR1 as SQVTM and CDR2 as ANQGSEA. The V and J ends lost 7 bases and 7 bases, in that order; junction bases with no gene match: 7. CDR3 length: 12 residues. It was during active infection that Seattle patients were enrolled and then longitudinally followed.

The sequence came from a man aged 60-69 years with COVID-19, enrolled during active disease. The sequenced material came from peripheral blood. The genes are TRBV29-1 and TRBJ1-1; TRBD1 agrees at 9 bases. CDR3: CSASETGGEAFF. CDR3 bases: TGCAGCGCCTCCGAGACAGGGGGTGAAGCTTTCTTT.